Reported below is one T cell receptor beta chain. This record comes from a study of identical twins. TCRdb fed the 5' RACE reads into MiXCR, producing one record per CDR3 protein. The sample includes a few hundred thousand distinct CDR3 sequences, 20% to 25% seen only once; the top ten take 2.9%. Germline lookup yields CDR1 LGHDT and CDR2 YNNKEL (reference sequence). This CDR3 has 16 residues. Trimming cost V 5 bases and J 5 bases; bases outside gene matches: 9. These data also formed part of another study, on T cells expressing NK-cell markers.

The receptor comes from a woman under 30 in good health. V gene TRBV3-1 combines with J gene TRBJ2-1; 10 bases align to TRBD2. Material: CD4+ T cells sorted from blood. For the CDR3, the DNA is TGTGCCAGCAGCTACACCCTAGCGGGGGCTCACAATGAGCAGTTCTTC. This codes for CASSYTLAGAHNEQFF.